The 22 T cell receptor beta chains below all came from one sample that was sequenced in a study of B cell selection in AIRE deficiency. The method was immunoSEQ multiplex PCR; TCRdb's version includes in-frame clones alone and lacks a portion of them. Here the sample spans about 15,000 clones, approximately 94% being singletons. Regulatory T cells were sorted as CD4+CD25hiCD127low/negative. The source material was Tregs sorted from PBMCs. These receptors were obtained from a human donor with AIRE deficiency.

CDR3: CASSRGPPRGNSPLHF. The CDR3 nucleotides read TGTGCCAGCAGCCGGGGGCCCCCAAGGGGGAATTCACCCCTCCACTTT. The V call is TRBV4-2, the J call TRBJ1-6, with D possibly being TRBD1 (6 bases). V was shortened by 4 bases and J by 7 bases, with 17 bases between the two germline ends. The CDR3 extends over 16 amino acids. The germline V gene encodes CDR1 LGHNA and CDR2 YNFKEQ.

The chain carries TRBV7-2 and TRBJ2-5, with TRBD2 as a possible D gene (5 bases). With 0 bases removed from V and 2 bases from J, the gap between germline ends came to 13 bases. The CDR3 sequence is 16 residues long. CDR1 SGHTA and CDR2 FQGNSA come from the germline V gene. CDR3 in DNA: TGTGCCAGCAGCTTAGCGCCCCTCGGGGTTCAAGAGACCCAGTACTTC. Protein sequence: CASSLAPLGVQETQYF.

CDR3 in amino acids: CANTGGLNTGELFF. CDR3 DNA sequence: TGTGCTAATACGGGGGGCCTCAACACCGGGGAGCTGTTTTTT. The gene calls are TRBV6-5 and TRBJ2-2; a weak D match, TRBD2 (7 bases). This CDR3 has 14 amino acids. In germline, CDR1 is MNHEY, CDR2 SVGAGI.

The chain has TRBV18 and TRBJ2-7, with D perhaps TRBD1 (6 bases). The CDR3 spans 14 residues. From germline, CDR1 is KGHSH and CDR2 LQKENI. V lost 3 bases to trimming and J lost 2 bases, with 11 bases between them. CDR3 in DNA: TGTGCCAGCTCACCGGGGCAGGGGCCCTACGAGCAGTACTTC. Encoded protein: CASSPGQGPYEQYF.

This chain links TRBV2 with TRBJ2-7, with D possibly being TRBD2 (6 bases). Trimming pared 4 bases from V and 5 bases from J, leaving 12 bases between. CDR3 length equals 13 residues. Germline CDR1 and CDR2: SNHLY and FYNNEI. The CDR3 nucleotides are TGTGCCAGCAGTGCGACTAGAACTCACGAGCAGTACTTC. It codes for CASSATRTHEQYF.

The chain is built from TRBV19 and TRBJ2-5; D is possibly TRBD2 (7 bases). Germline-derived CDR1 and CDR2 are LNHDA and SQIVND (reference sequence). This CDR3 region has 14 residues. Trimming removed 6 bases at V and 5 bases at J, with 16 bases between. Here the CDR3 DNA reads TGTGCCAGTAGCTCGACGGGGGGCCTGGAGACCCAGTACTTC. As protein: CASSSTGGLETQYF.

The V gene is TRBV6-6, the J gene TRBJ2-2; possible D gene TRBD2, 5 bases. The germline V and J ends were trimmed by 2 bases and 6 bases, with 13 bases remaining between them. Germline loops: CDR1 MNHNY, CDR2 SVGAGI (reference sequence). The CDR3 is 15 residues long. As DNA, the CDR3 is TGTGCCAGCAGTTACCCGGGAAGATTGCCCGGGGAGCTGTTTTTT. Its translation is CASSYPGRLPGELFF.

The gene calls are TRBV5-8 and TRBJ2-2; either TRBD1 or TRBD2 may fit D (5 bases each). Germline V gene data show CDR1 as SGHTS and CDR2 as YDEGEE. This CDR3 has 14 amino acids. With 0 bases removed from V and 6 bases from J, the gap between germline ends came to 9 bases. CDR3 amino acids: CASSLAWGSGELFF. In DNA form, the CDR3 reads TGTGCCAGCAGCTTGGCCTGGGGGTCCGGGGAGCTGTTTTTT.

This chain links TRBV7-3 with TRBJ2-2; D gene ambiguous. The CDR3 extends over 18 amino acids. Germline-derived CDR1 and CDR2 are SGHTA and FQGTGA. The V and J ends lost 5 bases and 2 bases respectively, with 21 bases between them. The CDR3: CASSPPRAHLLNTGELFF. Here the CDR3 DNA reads TGTGCCAGCAGCCCACCAAGGGCCCACTTACTCAACACCGGGGAGCTGTTTTTT. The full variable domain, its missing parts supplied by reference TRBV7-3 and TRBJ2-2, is GAGVSQTPSNKVTEKGKYVELRCDPISGHTALYWYRQSLGQGPEFLIYFQGTGAADDSGLPNDRFFAVRPEGSVSTLKIQRTERGDSAVYLCASSPPRAHLLNTGELFFGEGSRLTVL.

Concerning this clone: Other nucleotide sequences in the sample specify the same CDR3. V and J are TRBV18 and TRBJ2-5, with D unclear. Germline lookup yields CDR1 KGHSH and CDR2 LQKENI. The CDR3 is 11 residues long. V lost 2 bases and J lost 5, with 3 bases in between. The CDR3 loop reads CASSPGETQYF. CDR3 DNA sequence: TGTGCCAGCTCACCAGGGGAGACCCAGTACTTC.

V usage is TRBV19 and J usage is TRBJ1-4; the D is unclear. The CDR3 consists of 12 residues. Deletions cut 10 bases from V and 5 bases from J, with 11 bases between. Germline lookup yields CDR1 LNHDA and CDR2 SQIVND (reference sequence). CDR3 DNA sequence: TGTGCCACCCGAGGGCTGAATGAAAAACTGTTTTTT. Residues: CATRGLNEKLFF.

The CDR3 loop reads CASSQGTVRTTNEKLFF. The CDR3 DNA is TGTGCCAGCAGCCAAGGGACAGTGAGGACAACTAATGAAAAACTGTTTTTT. The chain couples TRBV4-2 to TRBJ1-4, with D perhaps matching TRBD1 (6 bases). V was trimmed by 1 base and J by 0 bases, leaving 12 bases between them. The CDR3 runs to 17 residues. The germline CDR1 and CDR2 sequences are LGHNA and YNFKEQ.

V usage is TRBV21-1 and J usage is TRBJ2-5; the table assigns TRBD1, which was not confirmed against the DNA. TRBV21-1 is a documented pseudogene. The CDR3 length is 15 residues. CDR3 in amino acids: CASTLKGGVEETQYF. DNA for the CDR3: TGTGCCAGCACCTTAAAAGGGGGAGTTGAAGAGACCCAGTACTTC.

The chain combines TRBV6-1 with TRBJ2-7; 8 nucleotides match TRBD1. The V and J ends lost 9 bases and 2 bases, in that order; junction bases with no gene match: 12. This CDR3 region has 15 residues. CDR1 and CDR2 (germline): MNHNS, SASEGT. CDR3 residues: CASNLAGTGTYEQYF. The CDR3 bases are TGTGCCAGTAACCTGGCCGGGACAGGTACCTACGAGCAGTACTTC.

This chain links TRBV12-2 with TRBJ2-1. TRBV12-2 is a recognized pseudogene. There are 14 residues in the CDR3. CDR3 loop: CASRFGGHTDEQFF. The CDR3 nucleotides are TGTGCAAGTCGCTTTGGGGGTCATACCGATGAGCAGTTCTTC.

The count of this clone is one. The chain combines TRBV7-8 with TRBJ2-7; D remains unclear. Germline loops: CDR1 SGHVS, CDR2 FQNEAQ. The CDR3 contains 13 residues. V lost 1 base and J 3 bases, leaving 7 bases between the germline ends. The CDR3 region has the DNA TGTGCCAGCAGCTTAGGGGCCAGCTACGAGCAGTACTTC. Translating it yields CASSLGASYEQYF.

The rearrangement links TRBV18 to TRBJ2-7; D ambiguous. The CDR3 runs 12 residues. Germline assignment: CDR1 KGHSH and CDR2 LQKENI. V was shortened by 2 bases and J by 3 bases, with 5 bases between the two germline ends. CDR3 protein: CASSPMGYEQYF. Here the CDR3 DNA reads TGTGCCAGCTCACCAATGGGCTACGAGCAGTACTTC.

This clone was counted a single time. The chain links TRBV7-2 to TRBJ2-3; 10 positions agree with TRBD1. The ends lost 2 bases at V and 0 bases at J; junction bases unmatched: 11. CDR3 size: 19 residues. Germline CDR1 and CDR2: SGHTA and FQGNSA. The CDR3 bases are TGTGCCAGCAGCTTATTAGGGAGGGGGACAGGGGCGAGCACAGATACGCAGTATTTT. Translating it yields CASSLLGRGTGASTDTQYF.

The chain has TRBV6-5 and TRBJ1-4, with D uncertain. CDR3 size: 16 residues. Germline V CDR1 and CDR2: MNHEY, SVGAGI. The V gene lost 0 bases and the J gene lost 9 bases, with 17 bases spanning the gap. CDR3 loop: CASSYSRSVVRKKLFF. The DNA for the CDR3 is TGTGCCAGCAGTTACTCGAGATCGGTAGTGAGGAAAAAACTGTTTTTT.

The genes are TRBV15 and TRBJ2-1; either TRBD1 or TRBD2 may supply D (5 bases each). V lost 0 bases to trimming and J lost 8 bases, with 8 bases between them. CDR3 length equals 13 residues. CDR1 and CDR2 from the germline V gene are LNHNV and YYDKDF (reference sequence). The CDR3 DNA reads TGTGCCACCAGCAGAGATTTGGGGGATGAGCAGTTCTTC. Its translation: CATSRDLGDEQFF.

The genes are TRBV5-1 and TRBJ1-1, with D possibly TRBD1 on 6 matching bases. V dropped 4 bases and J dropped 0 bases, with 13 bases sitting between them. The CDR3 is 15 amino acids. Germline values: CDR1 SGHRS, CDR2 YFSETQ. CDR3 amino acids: CASSLTGTLNTEAFF. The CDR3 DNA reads TGCGCCAGCAGCCTCACCGGGACACTGAACACTGAAGCTTTCTTT.

The DNA for the CDR3 is TGCGCCAGCTCCCCCGGAAGTTTCATAGATACGCAGTATTTT. This encodes CASSPGSFIDTQYF. The gene calls are TRBV5-1 and TRBJ2-3; no definite D call. This CDR3 has 14 amino acids. V gave up 7 bases and J gave up 5 bases, with 17 bases separating them. CDR1 is SGHRS and CDR2 is YFSETQ in the germline V gene.